The 17 T cell receptor beta chains presented below share a single source sample, sequenced in a study of blood T cell repertoires in COVID-19. Clones were read by immunoSEQ multiplex PCR, and TCRdb kept only the in-frame ones, dropping some. The data show about 330,000 clones, 88% seen once. Sequenced sample: PBMCs or T cells enriched from blood (not recorded which). These receptors originate from a man younger than 45 who had recovered from COVID-19.

The gene calls are TRBV24-1 and TRBJ2-3; D may be TRBD1 (6 bases). Trimming pared 4 bases from V and 0 bases from J, leaving 16 bases between. CDR1 KGHDR and CDR2 SFDVKD come from the germline V gene. The CDR3 consists of 17 residues. As DNA, the CDR3 is TGTGCCACCAGTGAGACCTCAGGGGCTCCTAGCACAGATACGCAGTATTTT. Protein sequence: CATSETSGAPSTDTQYF.

This chain joins TRBV10-3 and TRBJ2-1; 7 bases align to TRBD2. Germline CDR1 reads ENHRY; CDR2 reads SYGVKD. The V and J ends lost 7 bases and 8 bases, in that order; junction bases with no gene match: 8. The CDR3 consists of 13 residues. The CDR3: CAITWTSGDEQFF. The CDR3 DNA reads as TGTGCCATCACCTGGACAAGCGGGGATGAGCAGTTCTTC.

The rearrangement joins TRBV7-2 to TRBJ1-2; 9 bases are a match to TRBD1. The CDR3 is made up of 13 amino acids. Germline CDR1 SGHTA, CDR2 FQGNSA. Trimming at V came to 2 bases and at J to 8 bases, leaving 3 bases not matched to a gene. This CDR3 is CASSLTTGGGYTF. The CDR3 region has the DNA TGTGCCAGCAGCTTAACGACAGGGGGAGGCTACACCTTC.

The chain is built from TRBV5-8 and TRBJ2-5, with 8 positions matching TRBD2. V was pared by 3 bases and J by 0 bases, with 7 bases of the junction left unmatched. Germline V gene data show CDR1 as SGHTS and CDR2 as YDEGEE. The CDR3 covers 16 residues. CDR3 region: CASSSGRGGYQETQYF. The CDR3 bases are TGTGCCAGCAGCTCGGGACGGGGGGGGTACCAAGAGACCCAGTACTTC.

The chain is built from TRBV19 and TRBJ2-5; 8 bases fit TRBD1. Germline V gene lookup returns CDR1 LNHDA and CDR2 SQIVND (reference sequence). The V segment lost 5 bases and the J segment 5 bases; nucleotides outside the gene matches: 4. CDR3 size: 13 residues. CDR3 in amino acids: CASSQTGVETQYF. The CDR3 DNA is TGTGCCAGTAGTCAGACAGGGGTCGAGACCCAGTACTTC. Variable domain in full (rest from reference TRBV19 and TRBJ2-5): DGGITQSPKYLFRKEGQNVTLSCEQNLNHDAMYWYRQDPGQGLRLIYYSQIVNDFQKGDIAEGYSVSREKKESFPLTVTSAQKNPTAFYLCASSQTGVETQYFGPGTRLLVL.

The rearrangement joins TRBV5-6 to TRBJ2-3, with TRBD1 identical over 9 bases. V dropped 7 bases and J dropped 4; count of bases not matched to a gene: 10. The CDR3 extends over 15 amino acids. Germline V lookup: CDR1 SGHDT, CDR2 YYEEEE. The chain's CDR3 is CASYGQGIGSDTQYF. The DNA for the CDR3 is TGTGCCAGCTATGGACAGGGGATAGGGTCAGATACGCAGTATTTT.

The chain couples TRBV12-5 to TRBJ2-1; D unclear. CDR1 and CDR2 (germline): LGHNT, FRNRAP. CDR3 size: 12 residues. V lost 8 bases, J lost 8 bases, and 13 bases lay in between. The CDR3 DNA follows: TGTGCTAGTATATTCCCCGTTGATGAGCAGTTCTTC. Residues: CASIFPVDEQFF.

The count of this clone is one. This sequence joins TRBV27 and TRBJ2-1; 9 bases match TRBD1. The CDR3 spans 15 residues. Germline CDR1 and CDR2: MNHEY and SMNVEV (reference sequence). V trimming: 6 bases; J trimming: 8 bases; junction bases outside the gene matches: 11. In nucleotides, the CDR3 is TGTGCCAGCAGCCGCCCGGGACAGGGTTTCCATGAGCAGTTCTTC. Encoded protein: CASSRPGQGFHEQFF.

V and J are TRBV7-6 and TRBJ2-7; D may be TRBD1 (6 bases). V was cut by 0 bases and J by 6 bases, with 12 bases left in between. This CDR3 region has 14 residues. Germline V CDR1 and CDR2: SGHVS, FNYEAQ. Here the CDR3 DNA reads TGTGCCAGCAGCTTAGCGTTAGGGGGTCGCGAGCAGTACTTC. It is translated as CASSLALGGREQYF.

This clone was detected only a few times. CDR3 in amino acids: CASSLGGERAIGELFF. CDR3 sequence (DNA): TGTGCCAGCAGCTTAGGCGGGGAGCGGGCGATTGGGGAGCTGTTTTTT. V and J are TRBV11-3 and TRBJ2-2; tentative D call: TRBD2 (6 bases). With 1 base removed from V and 8 bases from J, the gap between germline ends came to 17 bases. CDR3 length equals 16 residues. Germline V gene data show CDR1 as SGHNT and CDR2 as YENEEA.

This clone occurred once. The chain couples TRBV23-1 to TRBJ1-2, with 10 bases matching TRBD1. Being an ORF, TRBV23-1 has a function that is uncertain. V gave up 0 bases and J gave up 6 bases; unmatched junction bases: 1. The CDR3 loop spans 14 amino acids. The CDR3 sequence: CASSQSTGGNGYTF. The CDR3 DNA is TGCGCCAGCAGTCAATCGACAGGGGGCAATGGCTACACCTTC.

The V call is TRBV10-2, the J call TRBJ2-3; 7 bases match TRBD2. V lost 11 bases, J lost 2 bases, and 13 bases stayed unmatched. The germline V gene has CDR1 WSHSY and CDR2 SAAADI. This CDR3 is 15 amino acids long. CDR3 residues: CAERLAVPITDTQYF. In nucleotides, the CDR3 is TGCGCCGAACGACTAGCCGTACCCATCACAGATACGCAGTATTTT.

The chain couples TRBV2 to TRBJ2-1; TRBD1 is a possible D gene (6 bases). The length of the CDR3 is 14 residues. V lost 11 bases to trimming and J lost 4 bases, with 18 bases between them. Germline CDR1 reads SNHLY; CDR2 reads FYNNEI. CDR3 nucleotides: TGTGCCGGGCCAACAGGGAAGGCTTACAATGAGCAGTTCTTC. Its translation: CAGPTGKAYNEQFF.

The V gene is TRBV5-6, the J gene TRBJ1-2, with D possibly being TRBD1 (6 bases). Germline CDR1 is SGHDT and CDR2 is YYEEEE. Trimming pared 4 bases from V and 1 base from J, leaving 11 bases between. There are 14 residues in the CDR3. CDR3 region: CASSLGQFNYGYTF. CDR3 nucleotides: TGTGCCAGCAGCCTAGGACAGTTTAACTATGGCTACACCTTC.

This clone was seen just once. The chain recombines TRBV6-1 with TRBJ2-3; a weak D match, TRBD2 (6 bases). CDR1 and CDR2 (germline): MNHNS, SASEGT. CDR3 length: 15 residues. The V end lost 3 bases, the J end lost 2 bases, and 12 bases lay between the germline ends. CDR3 in amino acids: CASSDPGLSTDTQYF. CDR3 nucleotides: TGTGCCAGCAGTGATCCTGGACTATCCACAGATACGCAGTATTTT.

This chain links TRBV5-1 with TRBJ1-2, with 11 nucleotides matching TRBD1. Germline V CDR1 and CDR2: SGHRS, YFSETQ. V shed 4 bases, J shed 4 bases, and the junction held 9 bases outside the gene matches. The CDR3 runs 16 residues. The CDR3 sequence is CASSPGTGGPSYGYTF. The CDR3 DNA reads TGCGCCAGCAGCCCCGGGACAGGGGGGCCAAGCTATGGCTACACCTTC. Full variable domain (rest looked up from reference TRBV5-1 and TRBJ1-2): KAGVTQTPRYLIKTRGQQVTLSCSPISGHRSVSWYQQTPGQGLQFLFEYFSETQRNKGNFPGRFSGRQFSNSRSEMNVSTLELGDSALYLCASSPGTGGPSYGYTFGSGTRLTVV.

The V gene is TRBV5-4, the J gene TRBJ2-3; D might be TRBD1 (6 bases). The CDR3 totals 15 residues. V gave up 0 bases and J gave up 2 bases, with 10 bases separating them. The V gene's germline CDR1 is SGHNT and CDR2 YYREEE (reference sequence). CDR3 DNA sequence: TGTGCCAGCAGCTTGGACAGGGTGGTCACAGATACGCAGTATTTT. This codes for CASSLDRVVTDTQYF.